One and the same sample provided the 9 T cell receptor beta chains below, sequenced in a study of patients and donors after allogeneic stem cell transplantation. Each CDR3 protein is one row after TCRdb ran MiXCR on the RT-PCR reads. The repertoire holds 150,000 to 200,000 distinct CDR3 sequences, with around 28% as singletons. The sequenced sample consisted of blood, either unsorted or a sorted T cell fraction (not recorded which). All receptors come from a human donor who was either an allogeneic HSCT recipient or a stem cell or donor lymphocyte infusion donor (not recorded which). It is not recorded whose cells these are; they may come from a transplant donor.

The chain couples TRBV5-6 to TRBJ2-1; 9 bases fit TRBD2. The CDR3 extends over 17 amino acids. CDR1 is SGHDT, CDR2 YYEEEE, per germline. J gave up 10 bases and V 2 bases, and 16 bases lay outside the gene matches. CDR3 nucleotides: TGTGCCAGCAGCTTTAGAGGGGGAGGAGCGGGAGGCGGAGAGCAGTTCTTC. Translated: CASSFRGGGAGGGEQFF. Complete variable domain (other parts from reference TRBV5-6 and TRBJ2-1): DAGVTQSPTHLIKTRGQQVTLRCSPKSGHDTVSWYQQALGQGPQFIFQYYEEEERQRGNFPDRFSGHQFPNYSSELNVNALLLGDSALYLCASSFRGGGAGGGEQFFGPGTRLTVL.

V gene TRBV20-1 combines with J gene TRBJ1-1, with 7 positions matching TRBD1. The CDR3 is 10 residues long. Trimming took 5 bases from V and 10 from J; bases not matched to a gene: 4. CDR1 DFQATT and CDR2 SNEGSKA come from the germline V gene (reference sequence). CDR3 region: CSAQGDVAFF. The CDR3 nucleotides are TGCAGTGCTCAGGGGGATGTAGCTTTCTTT.

This sequence joins TRBV3-1 and TRBJ2-3, with 10 bases lining up with TRBD2. This CDR3 is 16 amino acids long. Germline CDR1 and CDR2: LGHDT and YNNKEL (reference sequence). The V segment lost 2 bases and the J segment 2 bases; nucleotides outside the gene matches: 4. The CDR3 here is CASSQLAGGVTDTQYF. In DNA form, the CDR3 reads TGTGCCAGCAGCCAATTAGCGGGAGGTGTCACAGATACGCAGTATTTT.

CDR3 DNA sequence: TGCAGTGCTAGAGGGGGGACTAGCGGGAGCTACGGGTACGAGCAGTACTTC. This translates into CSARGGTSGSYGYEQYF. This chain uses TRBV20-1 with TRBJ2-7, with 14 bases aligning to TRBD2. The J segment lost 4 bases and the V segment lost 1 base, leaving 9 bases of the junction unmatched. This CDR3 comprises 17 residues. Germline CDR1 and CDR2: DFQATT and SNEGSKA (reference sequence).

The chain is built from TRBV27 and TRBJ1-2; TRBD1 is a possible D gene (5 bases). Germline loops: CDR1 MNHEY, CDR2 SMNVEV (reference sequence). CDR3 length equals 15 residues. Trimming pared 2 bases from V and 1 base from J, leaving 11 bases between. Here the CDR3 DNA reads TGTGCCAGCAGTTTACTGGGGGGAGTTAACTATGGCTACACCTTC. Translating it yields CASSLLGGVNYGYTF.

This clonotype was detected only a few times. V is TRBV29-1 and J is TRBJ2-5; D not certain. CDR1 and CDR2 (germline): SQVTM, ANQGSEA. Trimming shortened V by 0 bases and J by 1 base, and 12 bases separated the two germline ends. This CDR3 region has 15 residues. CDR3 region: CSVEELPGFQETQYF. The CDR3 DNA follows: TGCAGCGTTGAAGAATTGCCCGGGTTCCAAGAGACCCAGTACTTC.

This clonotype was counted a few times. Because the CDR3's place on the DNA is in doubt, the DNA is left out and the CDR3 is given as listed by TCRdb. The J gene is TRBJ1-5, the V gene TRBV7-5. TRBV7-5 has pseudogene status. The CDR3 is 17 amino acids in total, end residues counted. CDR3 protein: CISVPEASMDSNQPQHF.

This clonotype has only a few counts. V and J are TRBV4-1 and TRBJ2-7; 7 positions match TRBD2. Germline CDR1 reads MGHRA; CDR2 reads YSYEKL. CDR3 length: 15 residues. J gave up 4 bases and V 0 bases, and 6 bases lay outside the gene matches. DNA for the CDR3: TGCGCCAGCAGCCAAGAGGGAGGGCGGAGGTACGAGCAGTACTTC. It translates to CASSQEGGRRYEQYF.

V gene TRBV19 combines with J gene TRBJ1-1, with 7 bases aligning to TRBD1. The CDR3 has 14 amino acids. With 5 bases clipped from V and 4 bases from J, the junction kept 7 bases outside the gene matches. CDR1 is LNHDA and CDR2 is SQIVND in the germline V gene (reference sequence). The CDR3 spells CASSVETGSTEAFF. The CDR3 coding sequence is TGTGCCAGTAGTGTGGAGACAGGGAGCACTGAAGCTTTCTTT.